The 14 T cell receptor beta chains listed next were all sequenced from one sample in a study of brain T cells in children with intractable seizures. Data came from immunoSEQ multiplex PCR; TCRdb stores just in-frame clones and leaves some out. The data hold around 80,000 clones, with around nine tenths observed a single time. The sequences come from peripheral blood, collected at surgery. These TCRs come from a girl aged 2 to 10 with Rasmussen encephalitis and intractable seizures.

This sequence joins TRBV7-8 and TRBJ2-7; 13 bases map to TRBD2. This CDR3 has 17 amino acids. Germline V gives CDR1 SGHVS, CDR2 FQNEAQ. Trimming at V came to 3 bases and at J to 3 bases, leaving 8 bases not matched to a gene. The CDR3 reads CASSFGTGLAGDYEQYF. In DNA form, the CDR3 reads TGTGCCAGCAGCTTCGGGACAGGACTAGCGGGAGACTACGAGCAGTACTTC.

The rearrangement joins TRBV7-2 to TRBJ1-6, with D hard to call. V was shortened by 5 bases and J by 10 bases, with 12 bases between the two germline ends. CDR3 length equals 13 residues. Germline-derived CDR1 and CDR2 are SGHTA and FQGNSA. In DNA form, the CDR3 reads TGTGCCAGCAGCCGCGTGGCGCAATCACCCCTCCACTTT. Translation gives CASSRVAQSPLHF.

J is TRBJ1-2 and V is TRBV13, with D maybe TRBD1 (6 bases). Germline CDR1 PRHDT, CDR2 FYEKMQ (reference sequence). The CDR3 has 16 amino acids. The ends were cut back, 4 bases at V and 2 bases at J, with 17 bases in the middle. The CDR3 here is CASSYKIRQANYGYTF. In nucleotides, the CDR3 is TGTGCCAGCAGCTACAAAATCAGACAGGCGAACTATGGCTACACCTTC.

CDR3 coding DNA: TGTGCCAGCAGCTTGAGTACTTCTAGCACAGATACGCAGTATTTT. This gives the protein CASSLSTSSTDTQYF. The chain joins TRBV5-5 to TRBJ2-3; D remains unclear. Per the germline V gene, CDR1 is SGHKS and CDR2 is YYEKEE (reference sequence). Between the trimmed V and J ends, which lost 1 base and 0 bases, there was a span of 9 bases. The CDR3 loop spans 15 amino acids.

The rearrangement uses TRBV18 and TRBJ1-6; D ambiguous. The CDR3 runs 17 residues. Germline V CDR1 and CDR2: KGHSH, LQKENI. V gave up 6 bases and J gave up 0 bases, with 15 bases separating them. The CDR3 here is CASSLGWGDSYNSPLHF. CDR3 coding DNA: TGTGCCAGCTCCCTAGGGTGGGGAGACTCCTATAATTCACCCCTCCACTTT.

The chain is built from TRBV18 and TRBJ2-7; the D gene could be TRBD1 or TRBD2 (5 bases each). The CDR3 runs 15 residues. Germline V gives CDR1 KGHSH, CDR2 LQKENI. The V end was cut by 6 bases, the J end by 4 bases, with 19 bases between. CDR3 loop: CASSALRDPGYEQYF. The CDR3 region has the DNA TGTGCCAGCTCGGCCCTAAGGGACCCGGGTTACGAGCAGTACTTC.

The chain combines TRBV18 with TRBJ1-2; TRBD1 might be the D (6 bases). From germline, CDR1 is KGHSH and CDR2 LQKENI. The CDR3 has 17 residues. V dropped 2 bases and J dropped 4 bases, with 20 bases sitting between them. The CDR3 here is CASSPGFGGSPGYGYTF. The CDR3 DNA is TGTGCCAGCTCACCAGGTTTCGGGGGCTCCCCAGGCTATGGCTACACCTTC.

In its sample, this clone was seen a few times. The chain employs TRBV19 and TRBJ1-1; D remains unclear. Trimming removed 3 bases from V and 4 bases from J, with 6 bases in between. The CDR3 sequence is 12 residues long. Per the germline V gene, CDR1 is LNHDA and CDR2 is SQIVND (reference sequence). The CDR3 DNA follows: TGTGCCAGTAGTATTGCCGGCACTGAAGCTTTCTTT. This encodes CASSIAGTEAFF.

The rearrangement links TRBV7-6 to TRBJ2-7; D gene unclear. CDR3 length: 13 residues. The ends were cut back, 5 bases at V and 2 bases at J, with 10 bases in the middle. Germline CDR1 reads SGHVS; CDR2 reads FNYEAQ. CDR3: CASSVSRTYEQYF. In nucleotides, the CDR3 is TGTGCCAGCAGCGTTTCTAGAACCTACGAGCAGTACTTC.

J is TRBJ2-7 and V is TRBV3-1 (or the pseudogene TRBV3-2); D is unclear. The CDR3 covers 15 residues. Per germline, CDR1 LGHDT and CDR2 YNNKEL (reference sequence). V was shortened by 1 base and J by 1 base, with 11 bases between the two germline ends. This CDR3 reads CASSQVGLPSYEQYF. The CDR3 DNA follows: TGTGCCAGCAGCCAAGTAGGGCTTCCTTCCTACGAGCAGTACTTC.

The V and J genes are TRBV25-1 and TRBJ2-3; D ambiguous. The germline gives CDR1 MGHDK, CDR2 SYGVNS. V was clipped by 4 bases and J by 2 bases, with 10 bases between them. The CDR3 is 14 residues long. The CDR3 is CASSGVLNTDTQYF. CDR3 DNA sequence: TGTGCCAGCAGTGGGGTCCTGAACACAGATACGCAGTATTTT.

The gene calls are TRBV29-1 and TRBJ1-2; 7 bases align to TRBD1. CDR3 length: 15 residues. V shed 3 bases, J shed 5 bases, and the junction held 12 bases outside the gene matches. Germline V gene lookup returns CDR1 SQVTM and CDR2 ANQGSEA. The CDR3 spells CSVEGADREFYGYTF. The CDR3 DNA sequence: TGCAGCGTTGAGGGGGCTGACAGGGAATTTTATGGCTACACCTTC.

This chain uses TRBV6-4 with TRBJ1-6, with D possibly matching TRBD1 (5 bases). The CDR3 is made up of 13 amino acids. The germline gives CDR1 MRHNA, CDR2 SNTAGT. Trimming took 4 bases from V and 5 from J, leaving 6 bases between them. The CDR3 loop reads CASSGTNNSPLHF. The CDR3 coding sequence is TGTGCCAGCAGTGGGACAAATAATTCACCCCTCCACTTT.

The chain joins TRBV10-3 to TRBJ2-7, with 7 bases aligning to TRBD1. CDR1 is ENHRY and CDR2 is SYGVKD in the germline V gene. The V and J ends lost 6 bases and 4 bases, in that order; junction bases with no gene match: 6. The CDR3 totals 13 residues. The CDR3 here is CAISAQGPYEQYF. CDR3 sequence (DNA): TGTGCCATCAGCGCACAGGGGCCTTACGAGCAGTACTTC.